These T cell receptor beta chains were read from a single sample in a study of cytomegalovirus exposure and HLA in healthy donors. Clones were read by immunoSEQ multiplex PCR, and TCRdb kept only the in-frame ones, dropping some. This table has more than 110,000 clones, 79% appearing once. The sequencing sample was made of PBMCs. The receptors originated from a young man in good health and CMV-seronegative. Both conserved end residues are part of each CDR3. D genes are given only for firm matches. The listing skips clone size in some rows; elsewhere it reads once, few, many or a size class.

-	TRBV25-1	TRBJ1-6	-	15	CASTPGVSPNSPLHF	TGTGCCAGCACCCCGGGGGTAAGCCCAAATTCCCCCCTCCACTTT
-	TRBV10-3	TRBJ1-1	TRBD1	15	CAISVYQGAISEAFF	TGTGCCATCAGTGTCTACCAGGGGGCGATTTCTGAAGCTTTCTTT
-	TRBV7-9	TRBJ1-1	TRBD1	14	CASSLGVRGTEAFF	TGTGCCAGCAGCTTAGGTGTCAGGGGGACTGAAGCTTTCTTT
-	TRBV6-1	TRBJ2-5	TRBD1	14	CASTRSGGVETQYF	TGTGCCAGCACCCGATCAGGGGGCGTGGAGACCCAGTACTTC
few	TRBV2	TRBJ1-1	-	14	CARYTGLKNTEAFF	TGTGCCAGATATACGGGACTTAAAAACACTGAAGCTTTCTTT
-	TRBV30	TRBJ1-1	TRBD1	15	CALDRGRFLSTEAFF	TGTGCCTTGGACAGGGGCCGGTTCTTGTCCACTGAAGCTTTCTTT
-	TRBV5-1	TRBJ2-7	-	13	CASSSTGVYEQYF	TGCGCCAGCAGCTCCACCGGGGTATACGAGCAGTACTTC
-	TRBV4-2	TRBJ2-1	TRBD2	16	CASSQDGLAGGNEQFF	TGTGCCAGCAGCCAAGATGGACTAGCGGGGGGGAATGAGCAGTTCTTC
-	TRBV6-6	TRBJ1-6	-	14	CAISRAGLNSPLHF	TGTGCTATCAGCAGGGCCGGTCTCAACTCACCCCTCCACTTT
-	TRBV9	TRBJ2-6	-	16	CASSALWANGANVLTF	TGTGCCAGCAGCGCCTTATGGGCGAACGGGGCCAACGTCCTGACTTTC
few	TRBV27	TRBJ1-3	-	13	CASMGASGNTIYF	TGTGCCAGCATGGGGGCCTCTGGAAACACCATATATTTT